The 27 T cell receptor beta chains presented below share a single source sample, sequenced in a study of blood T cell repertoires in COVID-19. Measured with immunoSEQ multiplex PCR; TCRdb has only the in-frame clones, and not every one. The table shows 80,000 or so clones, with 75% to 90% occurring only once. The sequenced sample was peripheral blood. All receptors derive from a human donor in a cohort sampled during active COVID-19.

This clone was counted a single time. This sequence joins TRBV18 and TRBJ1-1; D is undetermined. The CDR3 is 12 residues long. CDR1 and CDR2 from the germline V gene are KGHSH and LQKENI. Trimming left V 8 bases short and J 2 bases short, with 9 bases between. CDR3 amino acids: CASVSSNTEAFF. CDR3 DNA: TGTGCCAGCGTCAGTTCAAACACTGAAGCTTTCTTT.

Here the CDR3 DNA reads TGTGCCAGCAGTTACTCGAGACAGGGGGCGTGGAATGAGCAGTTCTTC. Its protein product is CASSYSRQGAWNEQFF. The chain is built from TRBV6-6 and TRBJ2-1; 10 nucleotides align to TRBD1. This CDR3 is built from 16 residues. The ends lost 0 bases at V and 7 bases at J; junction bases unmatched: 6. Germline V CDR1 and CDR2: MNHNY, SVGAGI (reference sequence).

This clone has only a few counts. The chain is built from TRBV19 and TRBJ1-2; no clear D gene. The CDR3 totals 17 residues. CDR1 LNHDA and CDR2 SQIVND come from the germline V gene (reference sequence). V shed 5 bases and J shed 3 bases, with 22 bases lying between them. For the CDR3, the DNA is TGTGCCAGTAGTCCGAGGGTGGTTGGCAAACACCACTATGGCTACACCTTC. The encoded protein is CASSPRVVGKHHYGYTF.

This chain uses TRBV21-1 with TRBJ2-3; the table's D call, TRBD2, was not checked against the DNA. TRBV21-1 is a pseudogene. The CDR3 totals 18 residues. The CDR3 DNA sequence: TGTGCCAGCAGCGGCCAGATTGGGACTCCCTGGTCAGCCTTACGTCAGTATTTT. Residues: CASSGQIGTPWSALRQYF.

This clone was observed once. V gene TRBV5-4 combines with J gene TRBJ2-1; 11 positions match TRBD2. Germline CDR1 reads SGHNT; CDR2 reads YYREEE (reference sequence). The CDR3 runs 17 residues. The trim removed 2 bases at V and 7 bases at J, leaving 11 bases unmatched. The CDR3 DNA reads as TGTGCCAGCAGCTTAGGACGGCTAGCGGGAGGACAAAATGAGCAGTTCTTC. The encoded protein is CASSLGRLAGGQNEQFF. The variable domain in full, completed from reference TRBV5-4 and TRBJ2-1, reads ETGVTQSPTHLIKTRGQQVTLRCSSQSGHNTVSWYQQALGQGPQFIFQYYREEENGRGNFPPRFSGLQFPNYSSELNVNALELDDSALYLCASSLGRLAGGQNEQFFGPGTRLTVL.

This rearrangement joins TRBV30 to TRBJ2-5; D perhaps matches TRBD2 (7 bases). This CDR3 spans 16 amino acids. CDR1 GTSNPN and CDR2 SVGIG come from the germline V gene (reference sequence). The V end was cut by 3 bases, the J end by 4 bases, with 21 bases between. CDR3 region: CAWRPNWGGGGETQYF. The CDR3 nucleotides are TGTGCCTGGAGGCCAAACTGGGGGGGCGGGGGAGAGACCCAGTACTTC.

The chain's CDR3 is CASRETGGIYGYTF. The CDR3 DNA is TGTGCCAGCAGGGAGACAGGAGGAATCTATGGCTACACCTTC. The chain joins TRBV5-4 to TRBJ1-2, with D possibly TRBD1 on 6 matching bases. This CDR3 is 14 amino acids long. V shed 5 bases and J shed 4 bases, with 15 bases lying between them. The germline gives CDR1 SGHNT, CDR2 YYREEE (reference sequence). Based on the CDR3 plus reference TRBV5-4 and TRBJ1-2, the full variable domain is ETGVTQSPTHLIKTRGQQVTLRCSSQSGHNTVSWYQQALGQGPQFIFQYYREEENGRGNFPPRFSGLQFPNYSSELNVNALELDDSALYLCASRETGGIYGYTFGSGTRLTVV.

The CDR3 DNA follows: TGTGCCACGAACTGGGACAGGCCTCCCTACGAGCAGTACTTC. It specifies CATNWDRPPYEQYF. This chain connects TRBV6-5 to TRBJ2-7, with TRBD1 matching over 8 bases. Germline V gene sequence: CDR1 MNHEY, CDR2 SVGAGI. This CDR3 has 14 amino acids. Trimming took 10 bases from V and 2 from J; bases not matched to a gene: 10.

The V call is TRBV6-1, the J call TRBJ1-2; weak D call: TRBD1 (6 bases). The V end lost 1 base, the J end lost 1 base, and 10 bases lay between the germline ends. Per germline, CDR1 MNHNS and CDR2 SASEGT. This CDR3 spans 15 amino acids. The CDR3 DNA reads as TGTGCCAGCAGTGAAGAGGGGGTCGGTAACTATGGCTACACCTTC. Its protein is CASSEEGVGNYGYTF.

This chain links TRBV13 with TRBJ2-7, with 11 bases that match TRBD1. CDR3 length equals 15 residues. Germline loops: CDR1 PRHDT, CDR2 FYEKMQ (reference sequence). Losses at the gene ends were 5 bases for V and 3 bases for J; bases not matched to a gene: 6. CDR3 bases: TGTGCCAGCAGCGCGGCCGGGACAGGGGGCTACGAGCAGTACTTC. It is translated as CASSAAGTGGYEQYF.

DNA for the CDR3: TGTGCCAGCAGCTTAGGGACAGGGGGCATCGAAGAGACCCAGTACTTC. It translates to CASSLGTGGIEETQYF. The chain couples TRBV11-3 to TRBJ2-5; TRBD1 matches 11 bases. Germline V gene lookup returns CDR1 SGHNT and CDR2 YENEEA. The CDR3 covers 16 residues. Trimming at V came to 1 base and at J to 3 bases, leaving 4 bases not matched to a gene.

This chain uses TRBV5-6 with TRBJ1-2; possible D gene TRBD1, 6 bases. The CDR3 is 14 amino acids. V was clipped by 1 base and J by 10 bases, with 17 bases between them. Germline loops: CDR1 SGHDT, CDR2 YYEEEE. CDR3 nucleotides: TGTGCCAGCAGCTTGACAGGGTTGGGTGCTGCCTACACCTTC. Protein sequence: CASSLTGLGAAYTF.

CDR3 loop: CASIPPSGVTEAFF. The CDR3 coding sequence is TGTGCCAGCATTCCCCCGAGCGGGGTTACTGAAGCTTTCTTT. The chain has TRBV28 and TRBJ1-1; D not resolved. The CDR3 runs 14 residues. V lost 7 bases, J lost 5 bases, and 17 bases lay in between. Germline V gene data show CDR1 as MDHEN and CDR2 as SYDVKM. Based on the CDR3 plus reference TRBV28 and TRBJ1-1, the full variable domain is DVKVTQSSRYLVKRTGEKVFLECVQDMDHENMFWYRQDPGLGLRLIYFSYDVKMKEKGDIPEGYSVSREKKERFSLILESASTNQTSMYLCASIPPSGVTEAFFGQGTRLTVV.

To note about this clone: One end of the junction fails to match germline, which may point to a read error. The chain links TRBV29-1 to TRBJ2-7; 7 bases map to TRBD2. The CDR3 is 12 amino acids. Germline V CDR1 and CDR2: SQVTM, ANQGSEA. The CDR3 is CNVVGGAYEQYF. The CDR3 DNA follows: TGCAACGTTGTTGGGGGGGCCTACGAGCAGTACTTC.

The count of this clone is one. V gene TRBV5-1 combines with J gene TRBJ2-5, with D possibly TRBD1 on 6 matching bases. V was cut by 2 bases and J by 1 base, with 15 bases left in between. This CDR3 contains 16 residues. CDR1 and CDR2 (germline): SGHRS, YFSETQ. The CDR3 spells CASSFSPTGSQETQYF. CDR3 nucleotides: TGCGCCAGCAGCTTTTCTCCGACAGGTTCCCAAGAGACCCAGTACTTC.

This rearrangement joins TRBV4-1 to TRBJ2-1; D possibly corresponds to TRBD2 (6 bases). Germline V gives CDR1 MGHRA, CDR2 YSYEKL. V gave up 1 base and J gave up 7 bases, with 20 bases separating them. CDR3 length: 17 amino acids. For the CDR3, the DNA is TGCGCCAGCAGCCAAGTCCTCGCCGGAGGGCCAAAAAATGAGCAGTTCTTC. Translating it yields CASSQVLAGGPKNEQFF.

In DNA form, the CDR3 reads TGCGCCAGCAGGCATTTCCGGGACTCGCACGGACAGGGATACAATGAGCAGTTCTTC. Encoded protein: CASRHFRDSHGQGYNEQFF. The chain carries TRBV5-1 and TRBJ2-1, with 8 bases fitting TRBD1. CDR3 length equals 19 residues. The V gene end was trimmed by 5 bases and the J gene end by 4 bases; junction bases not matched to a gene: 20. Germline CDR1 reads SGHRS; CDR2 reads YFSETQ. The whole variable domain, remainder taken from reference TRBV5-1 and TRBJ2-1, is KAGVTQTPRYLIKTRGQQVTLSCSPISGHRSVSWYQQTPGQGLQFLFEYFSETQRNKGNFPGRFSGRQFSNSRSEMNVSTLELGDSALYLCASRHFRDSHGQGYNEQFFGPGTRLTVL.

V is TRBV12-3 or TRBV12-4 and J is TRBJ1-2, with D possibly matching TRBD1 (5 bases). The CDR3 length is 13 residues. Trimming removed 6 bases at V and 7 bases at J, with 15 bases between. CDR3 bases: TGTGCCAGCAGGAGCCAGGGATCGGGTGGCTACACCTTC. Translated: CASRSQGSGGYTF.

This sequence joins TRBV9 and TRBJ2-1; D possibly corresponds to TRBD1 (5 bases). The CDR3 is 14 amino acids. V dropped 0 bases and J dropped 6 bases, with 10 bases sitting between them. CDR1 and CDR2 from the germline V gene are SGDLS and YYNGEE. The CDR3 coding sequence is TGTGCCAGCAGCGTAGCACCGGACATCAATGAGCAGTTCTTC. This sequence encodes CASSVAPDINEQFF.

This chain links TRBV11-1 with TRBJ2-2; 8 nucleotides match TRBD2. This CDR3 comprises 16 residues. V gave up 4 bases and J gave up 0 bases; unmatched junction bases: 4. The V gene's germline CDR1 is SGHAT and CDR2 FQDESV (reference sequence). DNA of the CDR3: TGTGCCAGCAGCTCCCGGGGGGGCTCGAACACCGGGGAGCTGTTTTTT. The encoded protein is CASSSRGGSNTGELFF.

The gene calls are TRBV19 and TRBJ2-2; the D gene is possibly TRBD2 (7 bases). This CDR3 has 15 residues. Trimming removed 1 base from V and 4 bases from J, with 10 bases in between. The germline V gene has CDR1 LNHDA and CDR2 SQIVND (reference sequence). CDR3 in DNA: TGTGCCAGTAGTATAGGAGGGGGGGCCACCGGGGAGCTGTTTTTT. Its translation: CASSIGGGATGELFF.

Written as DNA, the CDR3 is TGCGCCAGCAGCTTGGCTAGCAGCTACAATGAGCAGTTCTTC. Translation gives CASSLASSYNEQFF. The V and J genes are TRBV5-1 and TRBJ2-1; perhaps TRBD2 as D (5 bases). Looked up from germline, CDR1 is SGHRS and CDR2 is YFSETQ. Trimming removed 0 bases from V and 3 bases from J, with 7 bases in between. The CDR3 spans 14 residues.

The chain links TRBV27 to TRBJ1-2, with D possibly TRBD1 on 6 matching bases. The germline gives CDR1 MNHEY, CDR2 SMNVEV (reference sequence). Trimming left V 6 bases short and J 5 bases short, with 13 bases between. The CDR3 runs 13 residues. CDR3 nucleotides: TGTGCCAGCAGCCCGACAGGAGTTTATGGCTACACCTTC. Translating gives CASSPTGVYGYTF.

The chain uses TRBV4-2 and TRBJ2-1; D not resolved. The V and J ends lost 1 base and 4 bases respectively, with 11 bases between them. Germline V gene data show CDR1 as LGHNA and CDR2 as YNFKEQ. The CDR3 sequence is 15 residues long. The DNA of the CDR3 is TGTGCCAGCAGCCAAGCGCGGCTACTTTACAATGAGCAGTTCTTC. Its translation is CASSQARLLYNEQFF.

The gene calls are TRBV11-2 and TRBJ2-1, with no clear D. V gave up 1 base and J gave up 4 bases, with 5 bases separating them. This CDR3 has 13 residues. CDR1 SGHAT and CDR2 FQNNGV come from the germline V gene. The CDR3 region is CASSLATYNEQFF. The CDR3, as DNA: TGTGCCAGCAGCTTAGCCACTTACAATGAGCAGTTCTTC.

V gene TRBV7-8 combines with J gene TRBJ2-3, with 8 bases fitting TRBD1. V shed 2 bases and J 5 bases; nucleotides not matched to a gene: 3. Germline-derived CDR1 and CDR2 are SGHVS and FQNEAQ. The CDR3 has 14 amino acids. The CDR3 DNA reads TGTGCCAGCAGCTTAATGACAGGGGTAGATACGCAGTATTTT. Translating gives CASSLMTGVDTQYF.

Comment on this clone: Other DNA sequences in this specimen translate into the identical CDR3. This rearrangement joins TRBV2 to TRBJ1-2; 7 bases agree with TRBD1. CDR3 length: 14 amino acids. J gave up 4 bases and V 4 bases, and 6 bases lay outside the gene matches. Germline V gene data show CDR1 as SNHLY and CDR2 as FYNNEI. CDR3 nucleotides: TGTGCCAGCAGTGCTCCGGGACAGCTCTATGGCTACACCTTC. It is translated as CASSAPGQLYGYTF.